This T cell receptor beta chain was profiled in a study of blood T cell repertoires in COVID-19. Looking at the study overall: Sources were T cells, B-cell-depleted T cells, or PBMCs; the material itself was cDNA or gDNA.

The table came from immunoSEQ multiplex PCR; TCRdb's copy has only in-frame clones and leaves some out. The sample consists of 120,000 to 150,000 clones, approximately 85% of them appearing once. This CDR3 is 17 amino acids long. Germline CDR1 is SNHLY and CDR2 is FYNNEI. Trimming took off 1 base at V and 3 bases at J, with 15 bases between the two ends. This receptor was identified in a human donor with acute or convalescent COVID-19. The donor label of this sample is uncertain. Sequences were obtained from peripheral blood. V and J are TRBV2 and TRBJ1-4; D call uncertain. As DNA, the CDR3 is TGTGCCAGCAGTGAAGTGATTACCCCGGGAGCTAATGAAAAACTGTTTTTT. This sequence encodes CASSEVITPGANEKLFF.